Presented here are 8 T cell receptor beta chains from one specimen sequenced in a study of cytotoxic CD8 clonotypes in ibrutinib-treated CLL. Produced via immunoSEQ multiplex PCR; TCRdb's table is partial and in-frame only. The table shows about 310,000 clones, with about 77% occurring only once. Specimen: PBMCs, collected before ibrutinib treatment. These TCRs come from a human donor with chronic lymphocytic leukemia.

The genes are TRBV11-3 and TRBJ2-3; possibly TRBD1 for D (5 bases). Trimming pared 2 bases from V and 4 bases from J, leaving 7 bases between. This CDR3 region has 13 residues. From germline, CDR1 is SGHNT and CDR2 YENEEA. CDR3 residues: CASSLQGADTQYF. As DNA, the CDR3 is TGTGCCAGCAGCTTACAGGGCGCAGATACGCAGTATTTT.

The chain couples TRBV7-3 to TRBJ2-2; D is unclear. Germline lookup yields CDR1 SGHTA and CDR2 FQGTGA. CDR3 length equals 16 residues. V was clipped by 1 base and J by 1 base, with 10 bases between them. CDR3 in amino acids: CASSLMGFGNTGELFF. CDR3 in DNA: TGTGCCAGCAGCTTAATGGGGTTCGGGAACACCGGGGAGCTGTTTTTT.

This clone was seen a handful of times. The chain is built from TRBV11-2 and TRBJ2-3; D uncertain. CDR1 and CDR2 from the germline V gene are SGHAT and FQNNGV. Trimming removed 2 bases at V and 2 bases at J, with 14 bases between. The CDR3 is 16 amino acids. The CDR3 nucleotides read TGTGCCAGCAGCTTATATGGGGTGGTACTCACAGATACGCAGTATTTT. As protein: CASSLYGVVLTDTQYF.

The rearrangement uses TRBV9 and TRBJ2-7, with TRBD1 as a possible D gene (5 bases). Looked up from germline, CDR1 is SGDLS and CDR2 is YYNGEE. The CDR3 spans 14 residues. Trimming left V 0 bases short and J 7 bases short, with 14 bases between. CDR3 DNA sequence: TGTGCCAGCAGCGTAGGCAGGGAAGTATGGGAGCAGTACTTC. Translated, it gives CASSVGREVWEQYF. Full variable domain (outside the CDR3, taken from reference TRBV9 and TRBJ2-7): DSGVTQTPKHLITATGQRVTLRCSPRSGDLSVYWYQQSLDQGLQFLIQYYNGEERAKGNILERFSAQQFPDLHSELNLSSLELGDSALYFCASSVGREVWEQYFGPGTRLTVT.

V gene TRBV6-5 combines with J gene TRBJ2-3; a possible D gene is TRBD2 (5 bases). The CDR3 length is 14 residues. Germline V gene sequence: CDR1 MNHEY, CDR2 SVGAGI. V lost 3 bases and J 4 bases, leaving 11 bases between the germline ends. In DNA, the CDR3 is TGTGCCAGCAGTTATTCCGGGAACCCAGATACGCAGTATTTT. Amino acid sequence: CASSYSGNPDTQYF.

V usage is TRBV11-2 and J usage is TRBJ1-1; no firm D call. V was trimmed by 5 bases and J by 10 bases, leaving 11 bases between them. This CDR3 is 11 amino acids long. Germline V CDR1 and CDR2: SGHAT, FQNNGV. CDR3 residues: CASSLIRLAFF. The CDR3 DNA sequence: TGTGCCAGCAGCCTTATTAGGTTAGCTTTCTTT.

This clone has only a few counts. CDR3 sequence (DNA): TGTGCCAGCAGCTTAGGCTACGGGATTGGGTGGGAGACCCAGTACTTC. Translation gives CASSLGYGIGWETQYF. The rearrangement uses TRBV7-9 and TRBJ2-5, with D possibly being TRBD2 (5 bases). The CDR3 consists of 16 residues. Germline assignment: CDR1 SEHNR and CDR2 FQNEAQ (reference sequence). V was pared by 1 base and J by 5 bases, with 17 bases between.

The chain is built from TRBV18 and TRBJ1-4; D gene uncertain. This CDR3 contains 14 residues. Trimming removed 3 bases at V and 7 bases at J, with 12 bases between. Germline loops: CDR1 KGHSH, CDR2 LQKENI. CDR3 residues: CASSPARTIEKLFF. The CDR3 DNA reads TGTGCCAGCTCACCGGCCAGGACGATTGAAAAACTGTTTTTT.